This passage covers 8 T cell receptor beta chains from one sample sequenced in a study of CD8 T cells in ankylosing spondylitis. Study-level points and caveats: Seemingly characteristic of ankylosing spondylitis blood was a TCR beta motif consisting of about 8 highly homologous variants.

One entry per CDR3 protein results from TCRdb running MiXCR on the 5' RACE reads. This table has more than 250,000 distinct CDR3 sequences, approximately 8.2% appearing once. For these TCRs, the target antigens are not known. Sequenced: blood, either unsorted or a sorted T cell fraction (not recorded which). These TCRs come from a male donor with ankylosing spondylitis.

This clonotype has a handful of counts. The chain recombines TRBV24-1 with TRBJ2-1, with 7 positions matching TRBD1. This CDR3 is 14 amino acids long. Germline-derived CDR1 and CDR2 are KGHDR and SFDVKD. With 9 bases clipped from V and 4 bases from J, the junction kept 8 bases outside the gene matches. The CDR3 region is CATETDRLYNEQFF. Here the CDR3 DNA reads TGTGCCACCGAGACGGACAGGCTGTACAATGAGCAGTTCTTC.

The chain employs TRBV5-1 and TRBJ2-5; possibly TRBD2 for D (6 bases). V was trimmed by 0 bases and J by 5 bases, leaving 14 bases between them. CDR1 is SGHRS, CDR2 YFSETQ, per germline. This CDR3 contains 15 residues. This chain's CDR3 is CASSLVVPAGETQYF. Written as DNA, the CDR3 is TGCGCCAGCAGCTTGGTCGTCCCGGCGGGGGAGACCCAGTACTTC. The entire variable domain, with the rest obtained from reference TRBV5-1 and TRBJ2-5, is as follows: KAGVTQTPRYLIKTRGQQVTLSCSPISGHRSVSWYQQTPGQGLQFLFEYFSETQRNKGNFPGRFSGRQFSNSRSEMNVSTLELGDSALYLCASSLVVPAGETQYFGPGTRLLVL.

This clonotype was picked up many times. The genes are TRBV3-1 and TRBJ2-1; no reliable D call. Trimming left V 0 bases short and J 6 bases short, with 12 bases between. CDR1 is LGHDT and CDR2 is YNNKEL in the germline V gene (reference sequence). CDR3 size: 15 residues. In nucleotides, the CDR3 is TGTGCCAGCAGCCAAGATAGTGTCAGCGTCAATGAGCAGTTCTTC. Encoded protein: CASSQDSVSVNEQFF.

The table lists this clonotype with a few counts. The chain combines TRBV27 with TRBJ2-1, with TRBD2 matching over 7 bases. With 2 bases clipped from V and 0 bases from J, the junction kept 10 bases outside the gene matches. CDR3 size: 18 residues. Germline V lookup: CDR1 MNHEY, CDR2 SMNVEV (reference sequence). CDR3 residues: CASSLRLTSASSYNEQFF. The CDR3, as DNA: TGTGCCAGCAGTTTACGCCTCACTAGCGCAAGCTCCTACAATGAGCAGTTCTTC.

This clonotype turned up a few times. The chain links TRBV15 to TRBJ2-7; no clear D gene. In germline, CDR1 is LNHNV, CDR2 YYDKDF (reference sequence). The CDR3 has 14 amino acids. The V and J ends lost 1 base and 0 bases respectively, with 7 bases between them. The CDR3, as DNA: TGTGCCACCAGCAGAGGACACAGCTCCTACGAGCAGTACTTC. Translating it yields CATSRGHSSYEQYF.

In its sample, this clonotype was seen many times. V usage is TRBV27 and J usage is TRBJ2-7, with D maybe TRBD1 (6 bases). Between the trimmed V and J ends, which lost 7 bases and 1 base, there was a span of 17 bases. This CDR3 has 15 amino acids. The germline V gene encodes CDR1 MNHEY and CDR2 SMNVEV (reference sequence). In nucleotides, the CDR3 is TGTGCCAGCAACATCCAGGGGAGAGAATCCTACGAGCAGTACTTC. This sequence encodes CASNIQGRESYEQYF.

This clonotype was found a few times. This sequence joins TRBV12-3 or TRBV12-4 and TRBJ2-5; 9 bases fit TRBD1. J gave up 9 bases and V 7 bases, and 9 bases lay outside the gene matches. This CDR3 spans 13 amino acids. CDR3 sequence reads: CASTWGTGTAQYF. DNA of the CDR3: TGTGCCAGCACCTGGGGGACAGGGACGGCCCAGTACTTC.

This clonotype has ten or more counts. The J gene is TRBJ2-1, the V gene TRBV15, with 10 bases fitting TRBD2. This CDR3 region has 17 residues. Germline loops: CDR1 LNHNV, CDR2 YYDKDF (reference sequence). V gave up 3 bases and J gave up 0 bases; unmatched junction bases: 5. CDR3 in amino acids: CATSSTSGNRSYNEQFF. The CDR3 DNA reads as TGTGCCACCAGCAGCACTAGCGGGAACCGCTCCTACAATGAGCAGTTCTTC. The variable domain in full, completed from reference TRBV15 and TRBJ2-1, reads DAMVIQNPRYQVTQFGKPVTLSCSQTLNHNVMYWYQQKSSQAPKLLFHYYDKDFNNEADTPDNFQSRRPNTSFCFLDIRSPGLGDTAMYLCATSSTSGNRSYNEQFFGPGTRLTVL.